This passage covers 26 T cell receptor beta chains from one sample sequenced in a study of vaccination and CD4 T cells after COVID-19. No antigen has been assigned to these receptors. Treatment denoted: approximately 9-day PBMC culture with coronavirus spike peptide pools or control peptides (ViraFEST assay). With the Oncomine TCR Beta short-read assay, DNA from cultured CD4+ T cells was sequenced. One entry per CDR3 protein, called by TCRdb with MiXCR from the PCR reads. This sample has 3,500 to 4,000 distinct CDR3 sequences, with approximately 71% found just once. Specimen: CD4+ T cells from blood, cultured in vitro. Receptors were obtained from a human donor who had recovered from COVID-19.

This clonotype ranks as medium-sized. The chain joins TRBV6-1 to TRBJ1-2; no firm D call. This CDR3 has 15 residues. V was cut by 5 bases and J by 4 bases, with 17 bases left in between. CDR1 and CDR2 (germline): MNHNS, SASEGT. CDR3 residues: CASSIGRLGPYGYTF. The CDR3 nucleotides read TGTGCCAGCAGTATCGGACGTCTGGGTCCCTATGGCTACACCTTC.

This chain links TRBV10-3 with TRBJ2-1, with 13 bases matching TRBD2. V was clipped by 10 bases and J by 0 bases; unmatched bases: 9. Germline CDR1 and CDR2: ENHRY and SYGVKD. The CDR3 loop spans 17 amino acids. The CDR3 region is CATRTSGGPSSYNEQFF. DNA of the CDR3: TGTGCCACCAGGACTAGCGGGGGTCCGAGCTCCTACAATGAGCAGTTCTTC.

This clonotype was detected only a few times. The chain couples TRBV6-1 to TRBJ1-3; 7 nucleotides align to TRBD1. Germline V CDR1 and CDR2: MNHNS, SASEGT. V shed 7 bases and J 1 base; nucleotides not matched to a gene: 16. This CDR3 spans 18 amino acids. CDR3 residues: CASTQGTDPIRSGNTIYF. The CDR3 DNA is TGTGCCAGCACTCAAGGGACAGATCCAATCCGATCTGGAAACACCATATATTTT.

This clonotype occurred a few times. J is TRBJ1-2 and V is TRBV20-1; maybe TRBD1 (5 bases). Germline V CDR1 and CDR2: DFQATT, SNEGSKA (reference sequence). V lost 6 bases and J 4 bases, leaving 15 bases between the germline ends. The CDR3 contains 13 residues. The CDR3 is CSAQRQPIYGYTF. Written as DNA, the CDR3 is TGCAGTGCGCAGAGACAGCCCATCTATGGCTACACCTTC.

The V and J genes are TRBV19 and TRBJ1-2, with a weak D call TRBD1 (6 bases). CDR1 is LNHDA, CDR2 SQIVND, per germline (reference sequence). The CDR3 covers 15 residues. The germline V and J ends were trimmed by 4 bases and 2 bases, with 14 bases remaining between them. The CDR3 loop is CASSKQGEGNYGYTF. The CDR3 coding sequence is TGTGCCAGTAGTAAACAGGGAGAAGGGAACTATGGCTACACCTTC.

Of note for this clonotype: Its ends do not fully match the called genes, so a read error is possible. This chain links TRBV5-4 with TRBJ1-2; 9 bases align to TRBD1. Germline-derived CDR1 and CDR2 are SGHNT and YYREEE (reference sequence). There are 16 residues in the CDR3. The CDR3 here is CASSQSTGGEGYGYTF. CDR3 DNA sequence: TGCGCCAGCAGCCAGTCCACAGGGGGCGAGGGCTATGGCTACACCTTC.

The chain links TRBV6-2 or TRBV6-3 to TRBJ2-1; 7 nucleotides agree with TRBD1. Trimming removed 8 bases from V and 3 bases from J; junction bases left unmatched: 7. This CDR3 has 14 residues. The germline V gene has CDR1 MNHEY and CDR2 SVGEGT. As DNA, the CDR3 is TGTGCCAGCTTGTCCCGGGACAGCTACAATGAGCAGTTCTTC. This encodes CASLSRDSYNEQFF.

The CDR3 region is CASSIEGRGPPQHF. The CDR3 bases are TGTGCCAGTAGTATAGAGGGGCGGGGCCCTCCCCAGCATTTT. The chain has TRBV19 and TRBJ1-5; a weak D match, TRBD1 (5 bases). The CDR3 length is 14 residues. The germline CDR1 and CDR2 sequences are LNHDA and SQIVND (reference sequence). Between the trimmed V and J ends, which lost 0 bases and 10 bases, there was a span of 13 bases.

The CDR3 DNA reads as TGTGCCAGCAAGGGTCCATTAAGGGGCTACACCTTC. Translated, it gives CASKGPLRGYTF. The chain uses TRBV25-1 and TRBJ1-2, with no clear D. Trimming pared 7 bases from V and 8 bases from J, leaving 14 bases between. Germline assignment: CDR1 MGHDK and CDR2 SYGVNS. This CDR3 comprises 12 residues.

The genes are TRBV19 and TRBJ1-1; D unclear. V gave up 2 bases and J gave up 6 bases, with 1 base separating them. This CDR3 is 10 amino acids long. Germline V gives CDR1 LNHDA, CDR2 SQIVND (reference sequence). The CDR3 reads CASSIPEAFF. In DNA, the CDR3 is TGTGCCAGTAGTATACCTGAAGCTTTCTTT.

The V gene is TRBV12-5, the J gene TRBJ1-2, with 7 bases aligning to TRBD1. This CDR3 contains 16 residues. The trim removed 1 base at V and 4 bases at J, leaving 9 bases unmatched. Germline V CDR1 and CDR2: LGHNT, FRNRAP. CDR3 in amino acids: CASGLEQGSNGYGYTF. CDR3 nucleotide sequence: TGTGCTAGTGGTTTGGAACAGGGGTCGAACGGCTATGGCTACACCTTC.

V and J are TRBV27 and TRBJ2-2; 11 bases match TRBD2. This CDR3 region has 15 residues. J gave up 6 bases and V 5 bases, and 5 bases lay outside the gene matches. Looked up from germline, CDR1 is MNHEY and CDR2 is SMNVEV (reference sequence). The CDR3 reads CASSPTSGVPGELFF. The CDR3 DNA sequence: TGTGCCAGCAGTCCGACTAGCGGGGTACCCGGGGAGCTGTTTTTT.

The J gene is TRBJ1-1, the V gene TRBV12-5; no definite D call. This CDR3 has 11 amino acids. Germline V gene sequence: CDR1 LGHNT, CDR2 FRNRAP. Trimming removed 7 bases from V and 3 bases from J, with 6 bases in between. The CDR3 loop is CASAPDTEAFF. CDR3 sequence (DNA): TGTGCTAGTGCCCCGGACACTGAAGCTTTCTTT.

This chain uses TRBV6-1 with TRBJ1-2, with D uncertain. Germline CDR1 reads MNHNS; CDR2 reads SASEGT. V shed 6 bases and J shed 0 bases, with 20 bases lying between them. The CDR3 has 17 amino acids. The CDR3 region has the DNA TGTGCCAGCAGAATTTCTTCCTGGAGGACCACTAACTATGGCTACACCTTC. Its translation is CASRISSWRTTNYGYTF.

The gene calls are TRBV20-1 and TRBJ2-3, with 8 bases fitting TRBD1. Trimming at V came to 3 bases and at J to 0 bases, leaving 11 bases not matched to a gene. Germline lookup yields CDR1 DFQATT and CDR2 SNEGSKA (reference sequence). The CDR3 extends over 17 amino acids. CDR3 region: CSARDREKIDSTDTQYF. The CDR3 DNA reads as TGCAGTGCTAGGGACAGGGAGAAGATCGATAGCACAGATACGCAGTATTTT.

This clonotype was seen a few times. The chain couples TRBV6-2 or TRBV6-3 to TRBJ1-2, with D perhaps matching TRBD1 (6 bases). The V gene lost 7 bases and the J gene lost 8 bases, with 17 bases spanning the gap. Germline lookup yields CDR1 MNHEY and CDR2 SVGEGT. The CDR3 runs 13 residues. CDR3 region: CASNLSGTKGYTF. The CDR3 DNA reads TGTGCCAGCAATTTGTCCGGGACAAAAGGCTACACCTTC.

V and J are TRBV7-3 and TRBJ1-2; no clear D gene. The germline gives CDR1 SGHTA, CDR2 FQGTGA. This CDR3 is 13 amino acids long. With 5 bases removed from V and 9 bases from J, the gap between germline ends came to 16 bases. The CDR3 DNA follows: TGTGCCAGCAGCCCCGTTGAGACCGTCCGCTACACCTTC. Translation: CASSPVETVRYTF.

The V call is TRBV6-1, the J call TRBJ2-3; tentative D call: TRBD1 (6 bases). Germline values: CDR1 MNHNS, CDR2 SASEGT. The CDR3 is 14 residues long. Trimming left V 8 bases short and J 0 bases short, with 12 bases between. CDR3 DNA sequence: TGTGCCAGCGGGGGACAAATTAGCACAGATACGCAGTATTTT. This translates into CASGGQISTDTQYF.

CDR3 region: CASSLSMNSGNTIYF. The CDR3 coding sequence is TGCGCCAGCAGCTTAAGCATGAACTCTGGAAACACCATATATTTT. The V gene is TRBV5-1, the J gene TRBJ1-3; no reliable D call. V lost 2 bases, J lost 0 bases, and 9 bases lay in between. The germline gives CDR1 SGHRS, CDR2 YFSETQ. There are 15 residues in the CDR3.

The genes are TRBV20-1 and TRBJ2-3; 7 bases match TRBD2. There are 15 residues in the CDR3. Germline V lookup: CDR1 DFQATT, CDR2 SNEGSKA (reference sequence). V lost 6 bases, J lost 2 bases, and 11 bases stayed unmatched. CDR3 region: CSARSLAAITDTQYF. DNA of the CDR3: TGCAGTGCCCGGAGTCTAGCGGCGATCACAGATACGCAGTATTTT.

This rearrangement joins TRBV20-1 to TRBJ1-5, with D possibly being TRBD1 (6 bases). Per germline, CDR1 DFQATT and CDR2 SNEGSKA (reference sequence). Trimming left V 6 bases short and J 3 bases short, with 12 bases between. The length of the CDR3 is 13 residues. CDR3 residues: CSAGRGYNQPQHF. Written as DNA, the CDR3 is TGCAGTGCCGGCAGGGGTTACAATCAGCCCCAGCATTTT.

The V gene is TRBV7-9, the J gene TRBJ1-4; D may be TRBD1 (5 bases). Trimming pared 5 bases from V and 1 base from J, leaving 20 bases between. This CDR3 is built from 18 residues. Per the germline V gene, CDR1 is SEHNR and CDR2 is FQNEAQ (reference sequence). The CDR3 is CASSKGTAMGGTNEKLFF. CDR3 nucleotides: TGTGCCAGCAGCAAGGGGACGGCTATGGGAGGAACTAATGAAAAACTGTTTTTT.

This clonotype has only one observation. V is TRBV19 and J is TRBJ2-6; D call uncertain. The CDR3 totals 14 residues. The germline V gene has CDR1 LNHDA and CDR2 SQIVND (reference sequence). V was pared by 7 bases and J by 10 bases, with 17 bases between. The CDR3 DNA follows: TGTGCCAGTAACGTTGGCACCAACCGGAACGTCCTGACTTTC. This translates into CASNVGTNRNVLTF.

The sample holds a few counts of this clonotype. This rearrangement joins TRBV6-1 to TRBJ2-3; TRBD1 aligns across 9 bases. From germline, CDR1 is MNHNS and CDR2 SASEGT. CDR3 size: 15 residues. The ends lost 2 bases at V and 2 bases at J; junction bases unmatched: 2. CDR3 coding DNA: TGTGCCAGCAGTGAAAGGGACAGGGTCACAGATACGCAGTATTTT. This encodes CASSERDRVTDTQYF.

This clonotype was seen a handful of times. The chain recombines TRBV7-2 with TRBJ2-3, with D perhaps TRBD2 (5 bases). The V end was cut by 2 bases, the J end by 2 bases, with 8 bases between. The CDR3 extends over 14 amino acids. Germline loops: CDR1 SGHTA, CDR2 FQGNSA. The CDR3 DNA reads TGTGCCAGCAGCTTAAGCGGTCCCACAGATACGCAGTATTTT. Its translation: CASSLSGPTDTQYF.

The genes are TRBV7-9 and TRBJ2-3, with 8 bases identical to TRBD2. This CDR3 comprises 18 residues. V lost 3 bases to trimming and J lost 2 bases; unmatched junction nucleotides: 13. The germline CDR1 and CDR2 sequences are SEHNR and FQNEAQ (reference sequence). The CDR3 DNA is TGTGCCAGCAGCTTCGGACTAGCCTGGGGGGAGTCCACAGATACGCAGTATTTT. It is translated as CASSFGLAWGESTDTQYF.